This T cell receptor beta chain was documented in a study of cytomegalovirus exposure and HLA in healthy donors (dated by TCRdb to 2016 to 2017). Describing the broader study: An earlier analysis of some 550 of the donors reported roughly 300 Gb of sequence data and around 120 million unique TCR beta sequences from roughly 200 million T cells. An early release covering over 500 HLA-typed donors comprised roughly 300 gigabases of sequencing data and around 80 million unique TCR sequences. Among the approximately 420 genotyped donors, around 81% belonged to the genetic ancestry cluster associated with self-reported Caucasian donors. The aim of the study was to test whether cataloging public T cell receptors could identify signatures of past pathogen exposure. Using immunosequencing, the study profiled T cell repertoires from 500 to 800 subjects and related those repertoires to cytomegalovirus serostatus. In addition to the first cohort of about 650 subjects, a separate validation cohort of 100 to 150 different subjects was used. To predict cytomegalovirus infection status, the study combined high-throughput TCR immunosequencing, statistical association of individual TCRs with disease status, and machine learning. A later analysis re-examined previously published TCR beta repertoires from around 670 donors and added high-resolution HLA genotyping to investigate patterns of TCR occurrence. In the later analysis, no new phenotypic data were used to find candidate immune exposures; instead, reliance was placed on TCR beta sequences and their occurrence across donors. An earlier analysis of around 640 of the donors used high-throughput TCR beta sequencing to judge whether each TCR beta V gene segment behaved as functional or pseudogenic. Donor age, sex, ethnicity and CMV serostatus were compiled together with the repertoire data. Genome-wide SNP genotypes for about 65% of the roughly 670 donors were used in a later genetic analysis, which treated that subset as a discovery cohort. All discovery cohort repertoires had been generated on a single sequencing platform. Class I and class II HLA loci were covered by the typing at four-digit resolution. Typing coverage differed by locus: A, B, C, DRB1 and DQB1 were typed in roughly 620-630 donors, DQA1 in 500 to 550, DPA1 in around 580, and DPB1 in approximately 450. Five DR-DQ haplotypes were treated as single units for association and clustering because of strong linkage in the cohort. Among over 350 genotyped donors of the cohort, an average of roughly 240,000 unique TCR beta nucleotide sequences were sequenced per donor, about a sixth of them non-productive. What the authors observed across the whole study: In vitro tests confirmed that a few of the cytomegalovirus-associated TCR beta chains recognize cytomegalovirus antigens. In an earlier analysis of some 540 of the donors, most TCR beta V segments appeared in productive rearrangements about 87% or about 30% of the time, broadly matching IMGT annotations. Some IMGT-functional V segments, including TRBV6-2 and TRBV6-3, could not be distinguished by the 87-base-pair reads and were therefore excluded. A later genetic analysis reported fewer N-insertions in productive TCRs among donors in an Asian-associated ancestry cluster than the approximately 670-donor mean. Most CMV-associated TCR beta chains appeared to be HLA-restricted in a later analysis, and the HLA associations seemed to be driven largely by CMV exposure. The earlier analysis of about 600 of the donors excluded roughly 16 rarely observed V segments, including chromosome 9 orphons, because counts were too low. The presence/absence analyses assumed that sequencing depth was roughly uniform across donors, and that assumption may not be true. A later genetic analysis associated a missense DCLRE1C variant with V-gene and J-gene trimming of TCR beta chains, and an independent cohort replicated the association. Across donors, most TCR sequences were observed very rarely, whereas some public TCRs were present in many individuals. Strong co-occurrence of HLA alleles, especially DR and DQ, made assigning TCR associations to individual alleles difficult. Because some donors lacked HLA typing at each locus, the association tests relied only on the typed subset. A total of 150 or so TCR beta chains were listed by the study as associated with cytomegalovirus. In a later analysis, HLA-associated TCR beta chains were found to be more clonally expanded and to have lower generation probabilities than equally common non-associated chains. CMV serostatus was the only immune exposure information available for the cohort. The authors suggested that the approach could potentially be generalized to other disease states and immunological phenotypes. Specific HLA alleles were associated with around 18,000 TCR beta sequences at a false discovery rate of 0.05 in a later analysis. A later analysis reported that several top co-occurrence clusters appeared linked to parvovirus B19, influenza, CMV and Epstein-Barr virus. This cohort had only TCR beta chains sequenced, and the lack of alpha or paired-chain data limited which features could be detected. A further reported finding was that TCR beta sequences accurately predicted the HLA-A and HLA-B alleles for most subjects in the first cohort. The classifier was reported to diagnose cytomegalovirus status with high specificity and sensitivity in both the original cohort and the validation cohort. A later analysis found that TCR association rates varied across HLA loci, with DRB1 alleles showing the most associated TCRs and HLA-C alleles the fewest. A cluster of highly shared sequence variants was judged likely to represent a technical artifact of the sequencing pipeline. Correlated functional status among segregating V segments might reflect linkage disequilibrium, but an unknown experimental factor could not be ruled out.

The cohort consisted of 600 to 750 healthy bone marrow donors. Cohort members were all nominally healthy when sampled, although unrecorded immune exposures were likely present. The donor was CMV seropositive and belonged to the group of about 290 seropositive cohort members. Each donor provided a peripheral blood sample, and peripheral blood mononuclear cells were used for TCR beta sequencing. Genomic DNA was extracted from the blood cell samples with the Qiagen DNeasy Blood Extraction Kit. The table lists this clone with a few counts. Its specific antigen is unknown. No base quality information exists; no much larger clone differs at one position. CDR1 and CDR2 are drawn from the germline V gene: SGHNT, YENEEA. Compared with germline, V lacks 4 bases and J lacks 6 bases; bases without a gene match: 9. From the cysteine through the phenylalanine, the CDR3 covers 14 amino acids. The entry retains the CDR3 DNA only, 42 bases that are in frame from base 1.

The library was produced with the immunoSEQ multiplex PCR assay. For the multiplex PCR, a mixture combining 60 forward primers for TCR Vbeta segments and 13 reverse primers for TCR Jbeta segments was used. The CDR3 region of rearranged TCR beta genes was amplified from genomic DNA with a multiplex PCR assay. The Illumina HiSeq System was used to sequence the amplified TCR beta libraries as 87-base-pair reads. Regarding the original processing steps: A later analysis tallied 70 million to 100 million unique TCR beta chains across the 700 or so repertoires, and some 10 million of those chains were shared by two or more donors. Raw reads were error-corrected and collapsed into unique sequences with a nearest-neighbor algorithm that merged closely related sequences to remove PCR and sequencing errors. Alignment of CDR3 sequences to IMGT reference sequences was used to assign V, D and J gene segments. For a sequence to be retained, at least a six-nucleotide match to both a V gene segment and a J gene segment was required. A rearrangement counted as productive if the CDR3 had no stop codons and remained in frame with V and J, and every other rearrangement counted as non-productive. Following IMGT convention, CDR3 was defined as the stretch from the second conserved V-encoded cysteine up to the conserved J-encoded phenylalanine. In an earlier analysis of around 640 of the donors, sequences lacking an unambiguous match to a single V gene segment were excluded. In an earlier analysis of 450 to 700 of the donors, V segments were called functional above 56.7% productive rearrangements and were called segregating when the between-donor standard deviation exceeded 5%. To diagnose cytomegalovirus status from the catalog of TCR beta chain sequences, a statistical classification framework was built. In a later analysis, V and J genes were assigned by comparing TCR nucleotide sequences against IMGT/GENE-DB human TR gene sequences. Using the TCRdist pipeline, a later analysis assigned CDR3 sequences along with most-parsimonious VDJ recombination scenarios. A later analysis defined each TCR beta chain by its CDR3 amino acid sequence plus V-gene family, and excluded reads lacking a unique V-gene family. To address suspected cross-contamination and a sequencing artifact, a later analysis removed around 590 highly shared, low-generation-probability nucleotide sequences. In a later analysis, a clonal expansion index was calculated for each public chain from normalized within-repertoire ranks of inferred template counts. In a later analysis, generation probabilities were computed using a VDJ recombination model fitted to out-of-frame rearrangements, and the results were checked against IGoR. Hypergeometric tests were used in a later analysis to score TCR-TCR, TCR-HLA and TCR-CMV co-occurrence, with a repertoire-size bias correction applied to the TCR pairs. To estimate false discovery rates, a later analysis permuted the HLA or CMV assignments 20 times. A later analysis grouped co-occurring TCRs with DBSCAN, adding TCRdist sequence similarity when clustering within HLA-allele-positive subsets. Repertoires with fewer than 30,000 or more than 120,000 public chains, plus five repertoires with anomalous nucleotide sharing, were excluded from co-occurrence clustering. In TCRdb, the immuneACCESS table is reduced to in-frame sequences with V and J assigned. These tables do not hold every clone; where another copy was compared, an unresolved V gene accounts for under half, and the others remain unexplained. That table is the source of V, J and clone size, and D and trimming were worked out from the DNA. The sample table lists about 190,000 clones, roughly 80% of them with a count of one. Of the sample, 6.3% is held by the ten largest clones.

Sequences were obtained from PBMCs. Here the chain combines TRBV11-3 and TRBJ2-7, with 7 central nucleotides matching TRBD1. This receptor was obtained from a man in his forties or fifties in good health and CMV-seropositive. The nucleotide sequence is given as TGTGCCAGCAGCTGCCGGGACAGCGATTGCGAGCAGTACTTC. This is translated as CASSCRDSDCEQYF. The variable domain in full, with residues beyond the CDR3 obtained from the reference TRBV11-3 and TRBJ2-7 genes, is EAGVVQSPRYKIIEKKQPVAFWCNPISGHNTLYWYLQNLGQGPELLIRYENEEAVDDSQLPKDRFSAERLKGVDSTLKIQPAELGDSAVYLCASSCRDSDCEQYFGPGTRLTVT.